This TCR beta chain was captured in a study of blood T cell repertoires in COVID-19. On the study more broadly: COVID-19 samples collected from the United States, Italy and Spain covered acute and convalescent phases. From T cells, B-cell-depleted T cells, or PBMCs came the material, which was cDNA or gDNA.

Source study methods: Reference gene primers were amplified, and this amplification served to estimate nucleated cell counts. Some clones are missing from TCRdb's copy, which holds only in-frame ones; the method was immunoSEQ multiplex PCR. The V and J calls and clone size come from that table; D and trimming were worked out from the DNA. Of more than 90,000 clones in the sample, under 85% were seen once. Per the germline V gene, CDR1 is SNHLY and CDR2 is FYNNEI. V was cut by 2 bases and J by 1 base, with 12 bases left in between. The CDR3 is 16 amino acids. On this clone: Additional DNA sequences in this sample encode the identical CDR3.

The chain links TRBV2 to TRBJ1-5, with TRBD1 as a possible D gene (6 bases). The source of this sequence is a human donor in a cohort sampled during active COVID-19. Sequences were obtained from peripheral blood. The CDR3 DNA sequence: TGTGCCAGCAGTGAAATGGGGGGGCGAAGCAATCAGCCCCAGCATTTT. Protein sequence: CASSEMGGRSNQPQHF. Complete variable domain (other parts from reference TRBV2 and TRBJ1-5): EPEVTQTPSHQVTQMGQEVILRCVPISNHLYFYWYRQILGQKVEFLVSFYNNEISEKSEIFDDQFSVERPDGSNFTLKIRSTKLEDSAMYFCASSEMGGRSNQPQHFGDGTRLSIL.